This T cell receptor beta chain was identified in a study of early T cells in non-severe SARS-CoV-2 infection. CDR1 and CDR2 from the germline V gene are MDHEN and SYDVKM. Trimming cost V 1 base and J 3 bases, with 7 bases left between them. The CDR3 spans 14 residues. MiXCR, applied by TCRdb to the 5' RACE reads, yields one record per CDR3 protein. The repertoire includes around 40,000 distinct CDR3 sequences, under 7% of them detected once, and under 7.5% sits in the top ten. This clonotype appeared a few times. The TCR comes from an adult who was a healthcare worker with PCR-confirmed SARS-CoV-2 infection or an uninfected control (not recorded which). This sequence joins TRBV28 and TRBJ2-4, with D hard to call. Material: whole blood. CDR3 amino acids: CASSLLEGKNIQYF. The CDR3 coding sequence is TGTGCCAGCAGTTTATTAGAAGGCAAAAACATTCAGTACTTC.